These 3 T cell receptor beta chains came from one sample sequenced in a study of blood T cell repertoires in COVID-19. Produced via immunoSEQ multiplex PCR; TCRdb's table is partial and in-frame only. The profile shows 86,000 or so clones, 90% to 95% of them singletons. The sequenced sample consisted of peripheral blood. These receptor sequences come from a woman in her 50s in a cohort sampled during active COVID-19.

This clone was observed a few times. V is TRBV2 and J is TRBJ1-5; D may be TRBD1 (6 bases). Germline V gives CDR1 SNHLY, CDR2 FYNNEI. The CDR3 sequence is 16 residues long. The ends were cut back, 3 bases at V and 3 bases at J, with 15 bases in the middle. CDR3 residues: CASSDDRGGYNQPQHF. The DNA for the CDR3 is TGTGCCAGCAGTGATGATAGGGGGGGATACAATCAGCCCCAGCATTTT.

The chain joins TRBV7-2 to TRBJ2-5, with TRBD1 matching over 7 bases. The length of the CDR3 is 15 residues. V lost 1 base, J lost 2 bases, and 4 bases stayed unmatched. CDR1 is SGHTA, CDR2 FQGNSA, per germline. CDR3 residues: CASSLGDRVQETQYF. CDR3 nucleotides: TGTGCCAGCAGCTTAGGTGACAGGGTACAAGAGACCCAGTACTTC. The whole variable domain, filled in from reference TRBV7-2 and TRBJ2-5, reads GAGVSQSPSNKVTEKGKDVELRCDPISGHTALYWYRQSLGQGLEFLIYFQGNSAPDKSGLPSDRFSAERTGGSVSTLTIQRTQQEDSAVYLCASSLGDRVQETQYFGPGTRLLVL.

The chain carries TRBV5-1 and TRBJ2-4; unclear D gene. V was cut by 0 bases and J by 7 bases, with 11 bases left in between. There are 14 residues in the CDR3. CDR1 is SGHRS, CDR2 YFSETQ, per germline. CDR3 amino acids: CASSLERGVNIQYF. The CDR3 nucleotides read TGCGCCAGCAGCTTGGAGCGAGGTGTGAACATTCAGTACTTC.